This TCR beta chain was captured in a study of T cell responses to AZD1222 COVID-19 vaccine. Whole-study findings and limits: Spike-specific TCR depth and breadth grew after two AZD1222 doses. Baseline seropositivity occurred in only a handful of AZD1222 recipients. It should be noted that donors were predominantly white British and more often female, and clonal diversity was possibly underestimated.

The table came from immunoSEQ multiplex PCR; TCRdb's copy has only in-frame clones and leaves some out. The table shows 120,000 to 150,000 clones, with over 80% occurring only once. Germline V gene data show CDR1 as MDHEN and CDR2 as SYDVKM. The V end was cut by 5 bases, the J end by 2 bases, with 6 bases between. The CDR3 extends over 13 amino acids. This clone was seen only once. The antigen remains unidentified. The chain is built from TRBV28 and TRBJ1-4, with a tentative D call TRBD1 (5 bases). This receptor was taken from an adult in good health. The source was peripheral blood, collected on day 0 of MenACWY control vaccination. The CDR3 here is CASSTGTNEKLFF. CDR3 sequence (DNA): TGTGCCAGCAGTACAGGCACTAATGAAAAACTGTTTTTT.